These T cell receptor beta chains were read from a single sample in a study of cytomegalovirus exposure and HLA in healthy donors. Clones were sequenced by immunoSEQ multiplex PCR, and TCRdb holds only the in-frame ones, with some missing. The sample lists about 130,000 clones, approximately 81% occurring once. The source material was PBMCs. The receptors originated from a man aged 18-30 years in good health and CMV-seronegative. Both conserved end residues are part of each CDR3. A D gene is named only where the DNA matches it firmly. Clone size is not always given. Where it is, it says once, few, many or a class for expanded clones.

clone size | J gene | V gene | D gene | CDR3 protein | CDR3 DNA
NA | TRBJ1-6 | TRBV30 | TRBD1 | CAWRTGLLGGNSSLHF | TGTGCCTGGAGGACAGGGCTTCTGGGGGGTAATTCATCCCTCCACTTT
NA | TRBJ1-1 | TRBV14 | NA | CASSLNGGLAEAFF | TGTGCCAGCAGCCTAAATGGGGGACTCGCTGAAGCTTTCTTT
once | TRBJ1-1 | TRBV30 | NA | CAWSPLRVGNTEAFF | TGTGCCTGGAGTCCACTCAGGGTAGGAAACACTGAAGCTTTCTTT
NA | TRBJ2-5 | TRBV9 | NA | CASSVAQGETQYF | TGTGCCAGCAGCGTAGCCCAGGGGGAGACCCAGTACTTC
NA | TRBJ1-3 | TRBV6-5 | NA | CASSYSSGSGNTIYF | TGTGCCAGCAGTTACTCTTCAGGCTCTGGAAACACCATATATTTT
NA | TRBJ1-2 | TRBV10-1 | TRBD1 | CASSAGQNYGYTF | TGCGCCAGCAGTGCGGGACAGAATTATGGCTACACCTTC
NA | TRBJ1-2 | TRBV4-1 | NA | CASSQEGQTNYGYTF | TGCGCCAGCAGCCAAGAAGGACAGACTAACTATGGCTACACCTTC
NA | TRBJ1-2 | TRBV5-4 | TRBD1 | CASSSRDRGYGYTF | TGTGCCAGCAGCTCCCGCGACAGGGGGTATGGCTACACCTTC
once | TRBJ2-3 | TRBV4-2 | TRBD1 | CASSPIPENRGWADTQYF | TGTGCCAGCAGCCCCATTCCAGAGAACAGGGGATGGGCAGATACGCAGTATTTT
NA | TRBJ2-7 | TRBV27 | NA | CASSPWVLGAGDEQYF | TGTGCCAGCAGTCCTTGGGTGCTCGGAGCGGGCGACGAGCAGTACTTC
NA | TRBJ1-2 | TRBV28 | NA | CASSPGGTPYGYTF | TGTGCCAGCAGTCCTGGGGGGACGCCTTATGGCTACACCTTC
NA | TRBJ2-1 | TRBV15 | NA | CATSRDLRTADHFF | TGTGCCACCAGCAGAGATTTACGGACAGCTGACCACTTCTTC
NA | TRBJ1-2 | TRBV19 | TRBD1 | CASSTADRVIYGYTF | TGTGCCAGTAGTACCGCGGACAGGGTGATTTATGGCTACACCTTC
once | TRBJ2-7 | TRBV7-2 | NA | CASSFSRDEQYF | TGTGCCAGCAGCTTTTCTCGGGACGAGCAGTACTTC
NA | TRBJ2-3 | TRBV5-4 | NA | CAQSNRDTDTQYF | TGTGCACAATCGAACAGGGACACAGATACGCAGTATTTT
NA | TRBJ2-3 | TRBV4-3 | TRBD2 | CASSQVTGGGSTDTQYF | TGCGCCAGCAGCCAAGTTACCGGCGGGGGGAGCACAGATACGCAGTATTTT
NA | TRBJ2-7 | TRBV10-2 | NA | CASSDCEQYF | TGCGCCAGCAGTGACTGCGAGCAGTACTTC
NA | TRBJ1-1 | TRBV23-1 | NA | CASTVPGGRGTEAFF | TGCGCCAGCACCGTCCCCGGGGGGCGGGGCACTGAAGCTTTCTTT
NA | TRBJ1-1 | TRBV30 | NA | CAWSVPQKRTEAFF | TGTGCCTGGAGTGTACCGCAAAAGAGAACTGAAGCTTTCTTT
NA | TRBJ1-2 | TRBV9 | NA | CASSVPGTHGYTF | TGTGCCAGCAGCGTACCCGGTACCCATGGCTACACCTTC
NA | TRBJ2-7 | TRBV27 | NA | CASSLDSRGYEQYF | TGTGCCAGCAGTTTAGATTCCAGGGGTTACGAGCAGTACTTC
NA | TRBJ1-2 | TRBV19 | TRBD1 | CASSILARGSVGYTF | TGTGCCAGTAGTATATTGGCCAGGGGGTCTGTTGGCTACACCTTC
NA | TRBJ2-7 | TRBV7-6 | TRBD1 | CASSLAHHQGARDEQYF | TGTGCCAGCAGCTTAGCGCACCATCAGGGGGCTAGGGACGAGCAGTACTTC
NA | TRBJ2-1 | TRBV7-9 | NA | CASTRSEVSYNEQFF | TGTGCCAGCACGCGAAGTGAGGTTTCCTACAATGAGCAGTTCTTC